The 14 T cell receptor beta chains below come from one sample, sequenced in a study of control samples from healthy donors and cancer patients. The method was immunoSEQ multiplex PCR; TCRdb's version includes in-frame clones alone and lacks a portion of them. This sample has tens of thousands of clones, with roughly 90% found just once. Sequencing was performed on PBMCs. These receptors were obtained from a woman aged 40 to 49 with head and neck cancer.

The chain has TRBV4-1 and TRBJ1-2; a possible D gene is TRBD1 (5 bases). This CDR3 is 15 amino acids long. CDR1 and CDR2 (germline): MGHRA, YSYEKL. V was shortened by 3 bases and J by 4 bases, with 15 bases between the two germline ends. Here the CDR3 reads CASSHGEGTTYGYTF. The CDR3 DNA reads as TGCGCCAGCAGCCACGGTGAGGGGACGACCTATGGCTACACCTTC.

The chain joins TRBV6-4 to TRBJ1-2, with 7 bases that match TRBD1. This CDR3 is built from 15 residues. With V trimmed by 0 bases and J by 8 bases, 9 bases remained unmatched. Germline V gene lookup returns CDR1 MRHNA and CDR2 SNTAGT. The CDR3 bases are TGTGCCAGCAGTGACTCGATACGGACACAGGGGGGCTACACCTTC. Its protein product is CASSDSIRTQGGYTF.

J is TRBJ1-3 and V is TRBV5-3; a possible D gene is TRBD1 (6 bases). TRBV5-3 is an ORF for which the function is uncertain. V dropped 0 bases and J dropped 0 bases, with 7 bases sitting between them. This CDR3 comprises 15 residues. The CDR3 here is CARSLGDISGNTIYF. The CDR3 nucleotides are TGTGCCAGAAGCTTGGGGGACATCTCTGGAAACACCATATATTTT.

This chain connects TRBV9 to TRBJ2-7, with 9 positions matching TRBD2. V trimming: 0 bases; J trimming: 5 bases; junction bases outside the gene matches: 12. The CDR3 runs to 17 residues. The V gene's germline CDR1 is SGDLS and CDR2 YYNGEE. CDR3 nucleotide sequence: TGTGCCAGCAGCGTAGGCCCTGGTAGCGGGAGTATGGACGAGCAGTACTTC. Encoded protein: CASSVGPGSGSMDEQYF.

The rearrangement links TRBV6-1 to TRBJ1-1; 7 bases line up with TRBD1. J gave up 6 bases and V 10 bases, and 8 bases lay outside the gene matches. The CDR3 length is 12 residues. CDR1 MNHNS and CDR2 SASEGT come from the germline V gene. The CDR3 DNA reads TGTGCCACCGAGACAGGGTACGCTGAAGCTTTCTTT. Translated, it gives CATETGYAEAFF.

The chain recombines TRBV5-4 with TRBJ2-7; 12 positions agree with TRBD1. CDR1 is SGHNT and CDR2 is YYREEE in the germline V gene (reference sequence). The CDR3 loop spans 14 amino acids. After removal of 3 bases from V and 5 bases from J, the junction contained 3 bases not matched to a gene. The CDR3 bases are TGTGCCAGCAGCTCCGGGACAGGGGGCAACGAGCAGTACTTC. Amino acid sequence: CASSSGTGGNEQYF. The whole variable domain, filled in from reference TRBV5-4 and TRBJ2-7, reads ETGVTQSPTHLIKTRGQQVTLRCSSQSGHNTVSWYQQALGQGPQFIFQYYREEENGRGNFPPRFSGLQFPNYSSELNVNALELDDSALYLCASSSGTGGNEQYFGPGTRLTVT.

The chain recombines TRBV11-2 with TRBJ2-7; possible D gene TRBD1, 6 bases. The V gene's germline CDR1 is SGHAT and CDR2 FQNNGV. The V and J ends lost 7 bases and 4 bases respectively, with 11 bases between them. The CDR3 is 12 residues long. The CDR3 bases are TGTGCCAGCACCGGGACATTTTACGAGCAGTACTTC. Protein: CASTGTFYEQYF.

This chain links TRBV5-1 with TRBJ1-4; D remains ambiguous. There are 15 residues in the CDR3. The ends were cut back, 4 bases at V and 0 bases at J, with 10 bases in the middle. Germline CDR1 and CDR2: SGHRS and YFSETQ. CDR3 loop: CASSVTGSTNEKLFF. In nucleotides, the CDR3 is TGCGCCAGCAGCGTTACCGGGTCAACTAATGAAAAACTGTTTTTT.

The chain recombines TRBV14 with TRBJ2-3; TRBD2 aligns across 15 bases. V dropped 4 bases and J dropped 2; count of bases not matched to a gene: 7. In germline, CDR1 is SGHDN, CDR2 FVKESK. The CDR3 contains 18 residues. The DNA for the CDR3 is TGTGCCAGCAGCCGAGGACTAGCGGGGGGGCAAATCACAGATACGCAGTATTTT. Translation gives CASSRGLAGGQITDTQYF.

This chain joins TRBV6-5 and TRBJ1-1; TRBD1 agrees at 7 bases. The CDR3 consists of 14 residues. Germline CDR1 reads MNHEY; CDR2 reads SVGAGI. Trimming took 6 bases from V and 9 from J; bases not matched to a gene: 13. In DNA, the CDR3 is TGTGCCAGCAGGGAGACAGGGTCAAACTATAAAGCTTTCTTT. Its translation is CASRETGSNYKAFF.

This sequence joins TRBV19 and TRBJ2-2, with D unresolved. V shed 3 bases and J shed 1 base, with 6 bases lying between them. Germline CDR1 and CDR2: LNHDA and SQIVND (reference sequence). CDR3 length: 14 residues. As DNA, the CDR3 is TGTGCCAGTAGTATCGAAGGGAACACCGGGGAGCTGTTTTTT. It yields the protein CASSIEGNTGELFF.

V is TRBV28 and J is TRBJ2-4; TRBD2 matches at 10 bases. Germline V gene lookup returns CDR1 MDHEN and CDR2 SYDVKM. This CDR3 is built from 18 residues. The V and J ends lost 6 bases and 0 bases, in that order; junction bases with no gene match: 11. The CDR3 DNA sequence: TGTGCCAGCAGCCCAGCGGGAGGGCCAAATAAAGCCAAAAACATTCAGTACTTC. It encodes CASSPAGGPNKAKNIQYF.

V and J are TRBV7-3 and TRBJ1-2; possibly TRBD1 for D (6 bases). Germline CDR1 is SGHTA and CDR2 is FQGTGA. The CDR3 has 15 residues. Trimming removed 6 bases from V and 8 bases from J, with 22 bases in between. DNA for the CDR3: TGTGCCAGCAGATTCTACTCGTCAGGGGCGAGAGGCTACACCTTC. Encoded protein: CASRFYSSGARGYTF.

This chain links TRBV7-2 with TRBJ2-3, with 7 bases that match TRBD1. The CDR3 is made up of 15 amino acids. V lost 8 bases and J lost 0; bases outside the gene matches: 8. Germline V CDR1 and CDR2: SGHTA, FQGNSA. CDR3 in DNA: TGTGCCAGCCACAGAGGGACAGCTAGCACAGATACGCAGTATTTT. It translates to CASHRGTASTDTQYF.